This TCR beta chain derives from a study of CD8 T cells in ankylosing spondylitis. Study conclusions and caveats: Apparently characteristic of ankylosing spondylitis blood was a TCR beta motif (fewer than ten highly homologous variants). Several of the motif variants were reported before in synovial fluid and blood from reactive arthritis. Researchers report that disease-linked clones proved CD8+ and relatively rare in peripheral blood.

Construction of TCR beta libraries was performed using quantitative 5'-RACE with molecular barcodes. TCRdb reprocessed the 5' RACE reads via MiXCR and lists one record per CDR3 protein. This sample carries some 840,000 distinct CDR3 sequences, about 12% of them seen once, and the ten largest clones take approximately 0.46%. This clonotype has a count of ten or more. Its antigen is unidentified. This TCR was sampled from a male donor with ankylosing spondylitis. Material: blood, either unsorted or a sorted T cell fraction (not recorded which).

CDR3 DNA: TGCAGTGCTCTAGGGAACGAGCAGTACTTC. Encoded protein: CSALGNEQYF. This chain links TRBV20-1 with TRBJ2-7; D is undetermined. The V end was cut by 5 bases, the J end by 5 bases, with 7 bases between. CDR3 length equals 10 residues. Germline V lookup: CDR1 DFQATT, CDR2 SNEGSKA (reference sequence).